This TCR beta chain originates from a study of T cell repertoires in cytomegalovirus infection. In regard to this clonotype: Its antigen remains unknown.

The germline CDR1 and CDR2 sequences are ENHRY and SYGVKD. V shed 7 bases, J shed 7 bases, and the junction held 7 bases outside the gene matches. The CDR3 totals 14 residues. A single record per CDR3 protein comes from TCRdb applying MiXCR to the reads. This sample yields some 940,000 distinct CDR3 sequences, of which about a third are seen a single time; about 14% belongs to the top ten. The receptor was isolated from a human donor in good health (CMV status not recorded). Some clones in this sample may be carry-over from other donors' samples. The chain is built from TRBV10-3 and TRBJ2-1; 10 bases map to TRBD1. Sequenced material: cultured CD8+ T cells from PBMCs, taken from culture after CMV antigen stimulation. The CDR3 sequence is CAITTGTGDNEQFF. The CDR3 DNA is TGTGCCATCACCACCGGGACAGGGGATAATGAGCAGTTCTTC.